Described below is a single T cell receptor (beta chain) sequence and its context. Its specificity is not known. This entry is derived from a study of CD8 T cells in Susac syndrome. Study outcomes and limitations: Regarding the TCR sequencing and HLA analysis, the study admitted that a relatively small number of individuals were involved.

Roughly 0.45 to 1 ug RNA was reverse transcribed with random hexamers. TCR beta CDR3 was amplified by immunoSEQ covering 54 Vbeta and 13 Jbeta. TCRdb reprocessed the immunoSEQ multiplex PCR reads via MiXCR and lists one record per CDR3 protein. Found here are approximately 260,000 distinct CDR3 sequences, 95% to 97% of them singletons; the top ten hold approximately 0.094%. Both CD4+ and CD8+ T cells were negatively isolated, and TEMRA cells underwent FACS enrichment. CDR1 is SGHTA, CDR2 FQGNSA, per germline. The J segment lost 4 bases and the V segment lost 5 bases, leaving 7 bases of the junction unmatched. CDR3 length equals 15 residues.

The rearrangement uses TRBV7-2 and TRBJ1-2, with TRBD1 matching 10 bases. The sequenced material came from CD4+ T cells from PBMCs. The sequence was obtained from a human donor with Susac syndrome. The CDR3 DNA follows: TGTGCCAGCAGCCCAGACAGGGGGCGGCTCTATGGCTACACCTTC. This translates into CASSPDRGRLYGYTF.